This T cell receptor (beta chain) was observed in a study of immune evolution from preneoplasia to lung adenocarcinoma. Patients had resection in Japan or China between the mid-2010s and the late 2010s. Two lung cancer pathologists independently confirmed each histologic diagnosis. Germline V gene sequence: CDR1 SGHAT, CDR2 FQNNGV. The ends were cut back, 2 bases at V and 0 bases at J, with 15 bases in the middle. This CDR3 spans 17 amino acids. Repertoires were generated with immunoSEQ multiplex PCR, while TCRdb's copy carries only in-frame clones and drops some. The sample gives about 4,000 clones, 80% of which show up once; over 12% is in the top ten.

The sample taken for sequencing was FFPE adjacent normal lung tissue. This TCR came from a person aged 55 to 79 with lung adenocarcinoma. The J gene is TRBJ2-3, the V gene TRBV11-2; no firm D call. The CDR3: CASSLPAVRSSTDTQYF. The CDR3 coding sequence is TGTGCCAGCAGCTTACCCGCGGTCAGATCTAGCACAGATACGCAGTATTTT. Based on the CDR3 plus reference TRBV11-2 and TRBJ2-3, the full variable domain is EAGVAQSPRYKIIEKRQSVAFWCNPISGHATLYWYQQILGQGPKLLIQFQNNGVVDDSQLPKDRFSAERLKGVDSTLKIQPAKLEDSAVYLCASSLPAVRSSTDTQYFGPGTRLTVL.